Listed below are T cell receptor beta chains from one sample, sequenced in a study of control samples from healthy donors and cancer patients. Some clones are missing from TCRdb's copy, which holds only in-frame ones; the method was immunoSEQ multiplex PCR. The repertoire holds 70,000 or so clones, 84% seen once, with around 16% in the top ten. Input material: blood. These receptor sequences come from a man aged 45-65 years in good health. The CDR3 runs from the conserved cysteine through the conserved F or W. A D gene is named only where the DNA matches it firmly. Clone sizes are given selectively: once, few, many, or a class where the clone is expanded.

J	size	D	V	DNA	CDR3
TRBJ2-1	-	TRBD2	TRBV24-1	TGTGCCACCAGTGATTTGTCGCGGGAGGGCCTCGGCGAGCAGTTCTTC	CATSDLSREGLGEQFF
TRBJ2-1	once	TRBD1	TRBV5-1	TGCGCCAGCAGCGGGGTGGACAGGGCCAATGAGCAGTTCTTC	CASSGVDRANEQFF
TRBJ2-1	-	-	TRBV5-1	TGCGCCAGCAGCTTGGAAAGGGCGGATGGGAGTTGGCATGAGCAGTTCTTC	CASSLERADGSWHEQFF
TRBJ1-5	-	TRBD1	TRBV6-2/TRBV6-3	TGTGCCAGCAGTTGGGGACAGGCCCGTGGGGGTGGTCAGCCCCAGCATTTT	CASSWGQARGGGQPQHF
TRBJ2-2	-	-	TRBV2	TGTGCCAGCAGTGCCCGATTGGCGAACACCGGGGAGCTGTTTTTT	CASSARLANTGELFF
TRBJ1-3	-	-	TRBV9	TGTGCCAGTCGTTCTACAGGGACTGGAAACACCATATATTTT	CASRSTGTGNTIYF
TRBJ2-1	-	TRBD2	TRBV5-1	TGCGCCAGCAGCTTGCAGTCTAGCGGGAACAATGAGCAGTTCTTC	CASSLQSSGNNEQFF
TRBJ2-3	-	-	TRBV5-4	TGTGCCAGCAGCTTGGCCAGGCACACAGATACGCAGTATTTT	CASSLARHTDTQYF
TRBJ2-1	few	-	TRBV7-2	TGTGCCAGCAGCTTAGTGTCGCGGAGGACGGGCAATGAGCAGTTCTTC	CASSLVSRRTGNEQFF
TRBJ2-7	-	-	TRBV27	TGTGCCAGCAGTTTAATACCGACGAGGACCAACAGCTACGAGCAGTACTTC	CASSLIPTRTNSYEQYF
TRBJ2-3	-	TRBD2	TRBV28	TGTGCCAGCAGATCGGTAGCGGGACGCACAGATACGCAGTATTTT	CASRSVAGRTDTQYF
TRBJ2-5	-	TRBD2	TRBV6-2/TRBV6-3	TGTGCCAGCAGTTACCCGGGGAGCGGGAGGGCCTCTGAGTTCCAGGAGACCCAGTACTTC	CASSYPGSGRASEFQETQYF
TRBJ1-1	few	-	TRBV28	TGTGCCAGCAGTCCGCAGTTCACTGAAGCTTTCTTT	CASSPQFTEAFF
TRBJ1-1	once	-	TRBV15	TGTGCCACCAGTAAGGACAGACTGAACACTGAAGCTTTCTTT	CATSKDRLNTEAFF
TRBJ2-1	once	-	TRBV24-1	TGTGCCACCAGTGATTTGCAAATCCCCAGGGGATGGTCCTACAATGAGCAGTTCTTC	CATSDLQIPRGWSYNEQFF
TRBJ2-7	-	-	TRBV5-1	TGCGCCAGCAGCTTGGGGGATTTTCGGGGGAAGGGGTCCTACGAGCAGTACTTC	CASSLGDFRGKGSYEQYF
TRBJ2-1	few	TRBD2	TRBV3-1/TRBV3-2	TGTGCCAGCAGCCTCTTTATTGGCGGGGGGATGTCCTACAATGAGCAGTTCTTC	CASSLFIGGGMSYNEQFF
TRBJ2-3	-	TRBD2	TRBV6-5	TGTGCCAGCAGTTACTCGAGGGAGGGGAAGACGACGCAGTATTTT	CASSYSREGKTTQYF
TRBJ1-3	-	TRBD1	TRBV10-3	TGTGCCATGTCACTTGAGGGACAGGTATCCTCTGGAAACACCATATATTTT	CAMSLEGQVSSGNTIYF
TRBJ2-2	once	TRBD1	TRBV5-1	TGCGCCAGCAGCCGTCGGACAGGGAACACCGGGGAGCTGTTTTTT	CASSRRTGNTGELFF
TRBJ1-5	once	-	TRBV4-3	TGCGCCAGCAGCCAGGCAGCCGGAGGAGGCCAGCCCCAGCATTTT	CASSQAAGGGQPQHF
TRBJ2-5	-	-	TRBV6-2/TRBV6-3	TGTGCCAGCAGTTACGCCAGACAAGAGACCCAGTACTTC	CASSYARQETQYF
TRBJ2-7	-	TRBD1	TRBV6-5	TGTGCCAGCAAACGACAGGGTTACGAGCAGTACTTC	CASKRQGYEQYF
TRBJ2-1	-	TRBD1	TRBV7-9	TGTGCCAGCAGCATCAGACAGGGGTCCTACAATGAGCAGTTCTTC	CASSIRQGSYNEQFF
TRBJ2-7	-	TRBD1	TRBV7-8	TGTGCCAGCAGCTCGGACAGGGACCAGTACTACGAGCAGTACTTC	CASSSDRDQYYEQYF